Listed below are T cell receptor beta chains from one sample, sequenced in a study of CD8+CD57+ T cells in acquired aplastic anemia. TCRdb re-called the reads with MiXCR, one entry per CDR3 protein. Altogether about 240,000 distinct CDR3 sequences are present, 45% to 50% being singletons, with the ten largest covering over 7.5%. What was sequenced was sorted CD4+, CD8+, or CD8+CD57+ T cells (not recorded which) from PBMCs. Source of these receptors: a human donor with aplastic anemia. CDR3s include the opening cysteine and the closing phenylalanine or tryptophan. Fields, in order: V gene, CDR3 protein.

v_call: TRBV7-9
cdr3_aa: CASSYPGPGETQYF

v_call: TRBV2
cdr3_aa: CASRSPRGNYGYTF

v_call: TRBV10-3
cdr3_aa: CAISEAGYGYTF

v_call: TRBV19
cdr3_aa: CAYKADTGEADTQYF

v_call: TRBV11-2
cdr3_aa: CASSLGTGRVSYGYTF

v_call: TRBV19
cdr3_aa: CASSITPENNEQFF

v_call: TRBV7-6
cdr3_aa: CASSYSDSGEIATDTQYF

v_call: TRBV12-3/TRBV12-4
cdr3_aa: CASSWTANQVTEAFF

v_call: TRBV7-8
cdr3_aa: CASSFSGVGGNQPQHF

v_call: TRBV29-1
cdr3_aa: CSVGDRSNQPQHF

v_call: TRBV15
cdr3_aa: CATSRDHGQGNQETQYF

v_call: TRBV27
cdr3_aa: CASSLAGSSGYTF

v_call: TRBV19
cdr3_aa: CASSSDQPQHF

v_call: TRBV11-1
cdr3_aa: CASSLGRDRVGVDSPLHF

v_call: TRBV6-4
cdr3_aa: CASSEEAANTDTQYF

v_call: TRBV7-9
cdr3_aa: CASSFSLERGLFF